The TCR beta chain under discussion was sequenced for a study of blood T cell repertoires in COVID-19. Assay: immunoSEQ multiplex PCR; the TCRdb copy retains only in-frame clones and omits some. This sample has about 300,000 clones; around 90% occur once, and the top ten carry around 4.3%. Germline trimming cut 1 base from V and 4 bases from J; bases unmatched to any gene: 3. Germline V gene data show CDR1 as MDHEN and CDR2 as SYDVKM. The CDR3 has 15 residues. Those who participated ranged in age from about 18 to 89 years and resided in around 22 US areas. The source is a woman in her late teens or twenties with acute COVID-19. J is TRBJ1-5 and V is TRBV28; 8 bases match TRBD1. The sequenced material came from PBMCs or T cells enriched from blood (not recorded which). As DNA, the CDR3 is TGTGCCAGCAGTTTATTACAGGGGGGGAATCAGCCCCAGCATTTT. Translation: CASSLLQGGNQPQHF.